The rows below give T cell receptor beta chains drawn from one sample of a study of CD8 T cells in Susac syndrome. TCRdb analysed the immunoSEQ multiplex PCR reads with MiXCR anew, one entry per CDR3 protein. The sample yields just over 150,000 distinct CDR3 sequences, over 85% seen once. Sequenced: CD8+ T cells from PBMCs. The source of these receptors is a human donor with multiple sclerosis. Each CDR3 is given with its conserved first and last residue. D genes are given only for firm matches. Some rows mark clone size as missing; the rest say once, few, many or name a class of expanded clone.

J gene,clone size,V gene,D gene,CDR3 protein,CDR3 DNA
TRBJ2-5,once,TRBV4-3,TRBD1,CASSQGTGLISGETQYF,TGCGCCAGCAGCCAAGGGACAGGCCTCATTTCGGGGGAGACCCAGTACTTC
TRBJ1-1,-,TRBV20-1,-,CSAESLSGRSGEAFF,TGCAGTGCCGAAAGCTTGTCAGGGCGCTCAGGTGAAGCTTTCTTT
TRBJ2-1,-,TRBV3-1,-,CASSQEGDTYNEQFF,TGTGCCAGCAGCCAAGAGGGCGACACTTACAATGAGCAGTTCTTC
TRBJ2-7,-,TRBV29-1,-,CSVVPTEGSYEQYF,TGCAGCGTTGTTCCAACGGAGGGGTCCTACGAGCAGTACTTC
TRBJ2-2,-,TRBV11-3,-,CASSQTDPVNTGELFF,TGTGCCAGCAGCCAAACGGACCCTGTTAACACCGGGGAGCTGTTTTTT
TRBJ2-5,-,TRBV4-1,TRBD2,CASSQASGSQETQYF,TGCGCCAGCAGCCAGGCTAGCGGATCCCAAGAGACCCAGTACTTC
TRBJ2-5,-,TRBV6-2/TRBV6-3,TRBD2,CASSPSAGAQQETQYF,TGTGCCAGCAGCCCCTCAGCGGGGGCGCAACAAGAGACCCAGTACTTC
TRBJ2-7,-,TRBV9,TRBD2,CASSVGEGEQYF,TGTGCCAGCAGCGTAGGGGAGGGAGAGCAGTACTTC
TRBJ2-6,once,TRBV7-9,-,CASSFKAGANVLTF,TGTGCCAGCAGCTTCAAGGCTGGGGCCAACGTCCTGACTTTC
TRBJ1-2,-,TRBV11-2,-,CASLDNYGYTF,TGTGCCAGTTTGGATAACTATGGCTACACCTTC
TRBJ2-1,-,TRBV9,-,CASSVGDGNEQFF,TGTGCCAGCAGCGTAGGAGATGGGAATGAGCAGTTCTTC
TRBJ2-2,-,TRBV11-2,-,CASSPRARGTGELFF,TGTGCCAGCAGCCCTCGGGCACGCGGCACCGGGGAGCTGTTTTTT
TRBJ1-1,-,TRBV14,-,CASSPSGTGNTEAFF,TGTGCCAGCAGCCCCTCCGGGACGGGGAACACTGAAGCTTTCTTT
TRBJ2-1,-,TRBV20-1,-,CSASLPERTRNNEQFF,TGCAGTGCTAGCCTACCGGAGAGGACGCGCAACAATGAGCAGTTCTTC
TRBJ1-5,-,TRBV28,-,CASSLEQGGHQPQHF,TGTGCCAGCAGTTTGGAGCAGGGCGGTCATCAGCCCCAGCATTTT
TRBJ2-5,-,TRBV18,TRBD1,CASSADRAALQETQYF,TGTGCCAGCTCAGCCGACAGGGCCGCCCTACAAGAGACCCAGTACTTC
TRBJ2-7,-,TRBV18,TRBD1,CASSPPDRVSSYEQYF,TGTGCCAGCTCACCACCCGACAGGGTCTCCTCCTACGAGCAGTACTTC
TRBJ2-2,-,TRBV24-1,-,CATSDLGSPNTGELFF,TGTGCCACCAGTGATTTGGGCAGCCCGAACACCGGGGAGCTGTTTTTT
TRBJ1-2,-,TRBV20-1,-,CSAREARPGHSKGYTF,TGCAGTGCTAGAGAGGCCAGGCCAGGGCACTCGAAGGGCTACACCTTC
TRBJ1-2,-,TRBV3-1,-,CASSQGPYRPPYGYTF,TGTGCCAGCAGCCAAGGCCCATACAGGCCCCCCTATGGCTACACCTTC
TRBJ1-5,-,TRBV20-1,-,CSARDTVSGSNQPQHF,TGCAGTGCTAGAGATACGGTGTCGGGTAGCAATCAGCCCCAGCATTTT
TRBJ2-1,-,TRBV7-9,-,CASSLAGDKNEQFF,TGTGCCAGCAGCTTAGCAGGGGATAAGAATGAGCAGTTCTTC
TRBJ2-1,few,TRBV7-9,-,CASSLAGRDEQFF,TGTGCCAGCAGCTTAGCTGGTCGCGATGAGCAGTTCTTC
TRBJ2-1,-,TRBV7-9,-,CASSPSEMNHNEQFF,TGTGCCAGCAGCCCAAGCGAAATGAATCACAATGAGCAGTTCTTC
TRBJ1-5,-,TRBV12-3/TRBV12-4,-,CASSDGSNQPQHF,TGTGCCAGCTCCGACGGATCCAATCAGCCCCAGCATTTT
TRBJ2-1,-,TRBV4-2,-,CASARTEPYNEQFF,TGTGCCAGCGCCAGGACAGAACCCTACAATGAGCAGTTCTTC
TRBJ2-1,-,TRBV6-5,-,CASSYFEISFPYNEQFF,TGTGCCAGCAGTTACTTCGAAATCAGTTTCCCCTACAATGAGCAGTTCTTC
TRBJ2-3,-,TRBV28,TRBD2,CASSQLAGGDTDTQYF,TGTGCCAGCAGTCAACTAGCGGGGGGCGACACAGATACGCAGTATTTT